This T cell receptor beta chain is from a study of tumor-infiltrating lymphocytes in primary liver carcinoma. As for the study in general: Patients were both men and women, whose ages ran from 30 to 69 years. General observations from the study: Overlap between tumor regions exceeded overlap of tumor with adjacent tissue or blood.

Priming with a constant-region primer yielded TCR beta cDNA from 400 to 500 ng total RNA. Modified slightly, ARM-PCR produced TCR beta libraries over three nested multiplex PCR rounds. With TRBV1-TRBV30 forward primers and a C-beta reverse primer, the first two PCR rounds were run for roughly 10 cycles each. Each CDR3 protein gets one entry after TCRdb re-called the multiplex PCR reads with MiXCR. The data hold approximately 330,000 distinct CDR3 sequences, with around 60% observed a single time. The CDR3 loop spans 12 amino acids. Germline-derived CDR1 and CDR2 are SGHAT and FQNNGV. Details on this clonotype: As yet, its antigen is unknown. A read error may account for a junction end that differs from germline.

Alongside blood RNA obtained from unsorted whole blood, germline DNA was also extracted. The sequencing sample was made of peripheral blood. V gene TRBV11-2 combines with J gene TRBJ2-7; D unclear. This sequence originates from a man aged 35-49 years with primary liver carcinoma and hepatitis B virus infection. The CDR3 loop is CAISSSWWEQYF. Here the CDR3 DNA reads TGTGCCATCAGCTCTTCTTGGTGGGAGCAGTACTTC.